The clone carrying this TCR beta chain was observed a handful of times. Its specificity is unknown. These data originate in a study of early T cells in non-severe SARS-CoV-2 infection. Study at large: The sequenced material was bulk RNA from unsorted whole blood, and its chains were unpaired. General study findings and limits: Private and CD4 specificities were missed by VDJdb matching, which favored anti-spike CD8 responses.

Unique molecular identifiers were added to individual cDNA molecules. TCRdb independently ran MiXCR on the 5' RACE reads; one entry per CDR3 protein. The sample has some 40,000 distinct CDR3 sequences; about 6.5% are singletons. Germline lookup yields CDR1 SGHAT and CDR2 FQNNGV. The CDR3 spans 13 residues. V lost 2 bases, J lost 4 bases, and 6 bases lay in between. The chain joins TRBV11-2 to TRBJ1-5; D not certain. This TCR was recovered from an adult who was a healthcare worker with PCR-confirmed SARS-CoV-2 infection or an uninfected control (not recorded which). The input for sequencing was whole blood, taken at baseline. CDR3 sequence (DNA): TGTGCCAGCAGCTTACCACCAAATCAGCCCCAGCATTTT. As protein: CASSLPPNQPQHF.